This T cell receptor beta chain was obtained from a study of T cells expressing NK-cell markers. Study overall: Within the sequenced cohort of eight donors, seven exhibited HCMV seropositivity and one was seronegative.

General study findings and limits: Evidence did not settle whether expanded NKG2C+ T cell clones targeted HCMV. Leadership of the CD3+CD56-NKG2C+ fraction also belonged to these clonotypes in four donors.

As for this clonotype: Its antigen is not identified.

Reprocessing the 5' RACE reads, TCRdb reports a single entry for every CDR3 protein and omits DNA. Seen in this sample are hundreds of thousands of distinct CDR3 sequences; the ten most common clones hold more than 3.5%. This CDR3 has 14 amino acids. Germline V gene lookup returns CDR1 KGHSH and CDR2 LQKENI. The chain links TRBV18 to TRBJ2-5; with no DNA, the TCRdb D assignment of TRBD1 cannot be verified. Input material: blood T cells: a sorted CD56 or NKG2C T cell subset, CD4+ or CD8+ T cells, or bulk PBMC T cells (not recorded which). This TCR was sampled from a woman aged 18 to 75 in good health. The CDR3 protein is CASSPLPGEETQYF.